A selection of T cell receptor beta chains follows, all from one sample in a study of cytomegalovirus exposure and HLA in healthy donors. TCRdb's table, derived via immunoSEQ multiplex PCR, lists solely in-frame clones and lacks some. Counted here are tens of thousands of clones, 71% occurring once; the ten biggest clones make up 20% to 25%. Sample: PBMCs. Receptor source: a man aged 50 to 60 in good health and CMV-seropositive. Each CDR3 is given with its conserved first and last residue. D genes are given only for firm matches. A clone size is listed for some rows: how often the clone was seen (once, few, many), or a class if it is expanded.

TRBJ2-7 | NA | TRBV4-1 | TRBD1 | TGCGCCAGCAGCCAAATCCCGGGACAGGGTGCCTACGAGCAGTACTTC | CASSQIPGQGAYEQYF
TRBJ1-2 | NA | TRBV28 | NA | TGTGCCAGCACCCCGACCGGGGGAAGGTATGGCTACACCTTC | CASTPTGGRYGYTF
TRBJ2-5 | NA | TRBV9 | TRBD1 | TGTGCCAGCAGCGTAGGGACAGGGGCACAAGAGACCCAGTACTTC | CASSVGTGAQETQYF
TRBJ1-2 | NA | TRBV5-1 | NA | TGCGCCAGCAGCTTGCGGTTGGGCGAGGGCTATGGCTACACCTTC | CASSLRLGEGYGYTF
TRBJ1-2 | NA | TRBV19 | TRBD1 | TGTGCCAGTAGACAGGGGGCCGGGTATGGCTACACCTTC | CASRQGAGYGYTF
TRBJ1-4 | NA | TRBV7-9 | TRBD1 | TGTGCCAGCAGCTTAGCAAGGACAGGGCGAGAAAAACTGTTTTTT | CASSLARTGREKLFF
TRBJ1-4 | NA | TRBV6-5 | NA | TGTGCCAGCAGATACGGGAGTGAAAAACTGTTTTTT | CASRYGSEKLFF
TRBJ2-7 | NA | TRBV27 | TRBD1 | TGTGCCAGCAGTTTTAGGAGGACAGGGGGAGCCTACGAGCAGTACTTC | CASSFRRTGGAYEQYF
TRBJ1-4 | NA | TRBV5-1 | NA | TGCGCCAGCAGCCCCTACAGAGCAACTAATGAAAAACTGTTTTTT | CASSPYRATNEKLFF
TRBJ2-1 | NA | TRBV10-1 | NA | TGCGCCAGCAGTGAAAGGACACCCTACAATGAGCAGTTCTTC | CASSERTPYNEQFF
TRBJ2-7 | NA | TRBV2 | NA | TGTGCCAGCAAGGGGATAAGCTCCTACGAGCAGTACTTC | CASKGISSYEQYF
TRBJ2-2 | NA | TRBV18 | TRBD1 | TGTGCCAGCTCACCACAGGGGGCGGACGGGGAGCTGTTTTTT | CASSPQGADGELFF
TRBJ1-5 | few | TRBV5-1 | NA | TGCGCCAGCAGCTTGATGGGGGCAAGCAATCAGCCCCAGCATTTT | CASSLMGASNQPQHF
TRBJ1-2 | NA | TRBV12-2 | NA | TGTGCAAGTCGCGTGCCTTGGGCCAGTAACTATGGCTACACCTTC | CASRVPWASNYGYTF
TRBJ2-2 | NA | TRBV10-3 | TRBD1 | TGTGCCATCAGTGAACAGGGGGCAGGCGGGGAGCTGTTTTTT | CAISEQGAGGELFF
TRBJ1-2 | NA | TRBV6-5 | NA | TGTGCCAGCAGATTACACCGATACATCTATGGCTACACCTTC | CASRLHRYIYGYTF
TRBJ2-3 | NA | TRBV5-8 | TRBD2 | TGTGCCAGCAGCCCCCTGAGCGGGGGTAGAGATACGCAGTATTTT | CASSPLSGGRDTQYF
TRBJ1-2 | NA | TRBV5-4 | NA | TGTGCCAGCAGCGCTTTACAGGGCGCCTCCTTCTATGGCTACACCTTC | CASSALQGASFYGYTF
TRBJ2-7 | NA | TRBV30 | TRBD2 | TGTGCCTGGAGCGGTATAGCGGGGGAGCGCTATTGGGAGCAGTACTTC | CAWSGIAGERYWEQYF
TRBJ1-4 | NA | TRBV5-1 | NA | TGCGCCAGCAGCCTCGGTGGAGCCGGGAATGAAAAACTGTTTTTT | CASSLGGAGNEKLFF
TRBJ2-3 | NA | TRBV29-1 | TRBD2 | TGCAGCGTTAAAGGGACGGGAGGAAGCACAGATACGCAGTATTTT | CSVKGTGGSTDTQYF
TRBJ1-1 | NA | TRBV6-1 | TRBD1 | TGTGCCAGCAGTCACGGGACAGCTGAAGCTTTCTTT | CASSHGTAEAFF
TRBJ2-3 | NA | TRBV12-5 | NA | TGTGCTAGTGGTTTGGGACAGACCACAGATACGCAGTATTTT | CASGLGQTTDTQYF
TRBJ2-5 | few | TRBV6-1 | TRBD2 | TGTGCCAGCAGTGAGGAAGCGAGGAGACTAGCCCCCCGGACCCAGTACTTC | CASSEEARRLAPRTQYF
TRBJ1-5 | NA | TRBV5-1 | NA | TGCGCCAGCAGCTTGGACCCTGGGGGGAATCAGCCCCAGCATTTT | CASSLDPGGNQPQHF
TRBJ2-7 | few | TRBV29-1 | TRBD2 | TGCAGCGCCGGGACTAGCGACTACGAGCAGTACTTC | CSAGTSDYEQYF
TRBJ1-2 | once | TRBV10-2 | TRBD1 | TGCGCCAGCAGTGAGTGGGGGGGACAGGGCGGTATCTATGGCTACACCTTC | CASSEWGGQGGIYGYTF
TRBJ2-7 | NA | TRBV7-9 | TRBD2 | TGTGCCAGCAGCTCCAACCGTCGGGGGGCCTACGAGCAGTACTTC | CASSSNRRGAYEQYF
TRBJ1-1 | few | TRBV27 | NA | TGTGCCAGCAGTTTATCGAGACCGGCAGGGCGGGCTTTCTTT | CASSLSRPAGRAFF
TRBJ1-5 | NA | TRBV7-9 | TRBD1 | TGTGCCAGCAGCCCCGCCGACAGGGGAAATCAGCCCCAGCATTTT | CASSPADRGNQPQHF
TRBJ1-1 | NA | TRBV18 | NA | TGTGCCAGCTCACCCGGGGTTGGGACTGAAGCTTTCTTT | CASSPGVGTEAFF
TRBJ1-1 | NA | TRBV4-3 | NA | TGCGCCAGCAGCCAAGACGAGGGGAACACTGAAGCTTTCTTT | CASSQDEGNTEAFF
TRBJ2-1 | NA | TRBV6-4 | NA | TGTGCCAGCAGTGTAGACAGGGGAGGGGAGCAGTTCTTC | CASSVDRGGEQFF
TRBJ2-2 | NA | TRBV7-6 | NA | TGTGCCAGCAGCTTAGAAATGGGAGGCAACACCGGGGAGCTGTTTTTT | CASSLEMGGNTGELFF
TRBJ1-5 | few | TRBV5-3 | NA | TGTGCCAGAAGCTTGGTGGCCCTTTGGCAGCCCCAGCATTTT | CARSLVALWQPQHF
TRBJ2-2 | NA | TRBV7-6 | TRBD2 | TGTGCCAGCAGCCGTAGCGGGGGCCCAACCGGGGAGCTGTTTTTT | CASSRSGGPTGELFF
TRBJ2-7 | NA | TRBV13 | TRBD1 | TGTGCCAGCAGCTCCTACGGACAGGGGGCAGGCGAGCAGTACTTC | CASSSYGQGAGEQYF
TRBJ1-2 | NA | TRBV25-1 | TRBD1 | TGTACCAGCAGCTTGGACAGGAAGAATGGCTACACCTTC | CTSSLDRKNGYTF
TRBJ1-4 | NA | TRBV10-1 | NA | TGCGCCAGCAGTGAGTCCTCTCGCTCGGGGGAAAAACTGTTTTTT | CASSESSRSGEKLFF
TRBJ2-5 | NA | TRBV27 | TRBD1 | TGTGCCAGCAGCACCCTACAGGGGGCGTTGGTAGAGACCCAGTACTTC | CASSTLQGALVETQYF
TRBJ2-3 | NA | TRBV27 | NA | TGTGCCAGCAGTTTATTCGACAGGCAGAGCACAGATACGCAGTATTTT | CASSLFDRQSTDTQYF
TRBJ2-7 | few | TRBV7-9 | NA | TGTGCCAGCAGCCGGATAGAGGTTCCTTACGAGCAGTACTTC | CASSRIEVPYEQYF
TRBJ2-3 | NA | TRBV5-1 | NA | TGCGCCAGCAGCCCCCGGGGAAATACGCAGTATTTT | CASSPRGNTQYF
TRBJ2-3 | NA | TRBV7-6 | TRBD2 | TGTGCCAGCAGCCCCCAGGCCCGGATAGCGGGAGGGCCCCCAGATACGCAGTATTTT | CASSPQARIAGGPPDTQYF
TRBJ2-1 | NA | TRBV6-5 | TRBD1 | TGTGCCAGCAGTTATCAACCGACAGGGAGACCCAATGAGCAGTTCTTC | CASSYQPTGRPNEQFF